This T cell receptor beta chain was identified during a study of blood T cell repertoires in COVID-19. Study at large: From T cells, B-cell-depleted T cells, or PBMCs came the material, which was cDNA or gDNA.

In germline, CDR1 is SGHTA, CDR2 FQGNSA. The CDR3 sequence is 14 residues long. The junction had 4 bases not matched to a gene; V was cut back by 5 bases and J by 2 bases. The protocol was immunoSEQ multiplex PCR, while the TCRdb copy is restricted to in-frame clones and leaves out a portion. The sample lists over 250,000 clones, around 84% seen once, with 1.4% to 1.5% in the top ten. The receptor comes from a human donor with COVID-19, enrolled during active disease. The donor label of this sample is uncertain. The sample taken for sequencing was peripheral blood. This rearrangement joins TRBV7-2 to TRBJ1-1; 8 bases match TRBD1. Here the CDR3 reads CASSIDRGNTEAFF. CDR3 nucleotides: TGTGCCAGCAGCATCGACAGGGGAAACACTGAAGCTTTCTTT.